A selection of T cell receptor beta chains follows, all from one sample in a study of shared clonotypes between healthy human individuals. The protocol was immunoSEQ multiplex PCR, while the TCRdb copy is restricted to in-frame clones and leaves out a portion. The data hold around 2.5 million clones, with approximately 93% observed a single time. Specimen: naive CD4+ T cells from PBMCs. The receptors derive from a man younger than 35 in good health. Some clones in this sample may be carry-over from other donors' samples. Each CDR3 is given with its conserved first and last residue. A D gene is named only where the DNA matches it firmly. Size tells how often a clone was seen (once, few, many) or the class of an expanded clone, and some rows leave it out.

. | TRBJ2-3 | TRBV5-1 | . | CASSFIAGTDTQYF | TGCGCCAGCAGCTTCATAGCGGGCACAGATACGCAGTATTTT
. | TRBJ2-2 | TRBV28 | TRBD1 | CASRVGQGDTGELFF | TGTGCCAGCAGGGTGGGACAGGGGGACACCGGGGAGCTGTTTTTT
. | TRBJ2-7 | TRBV7-2 | . | CASSSPTSGSPRFPYEQYF | TGTGCCAGCAGCTCCCCAACATCAGGGTCGCCCCGCTTTCCCTACGAGCAGTACTTC
. | TRBJ2-1 | TRBV6-6 | . | CATQSRDEQFF | TGTGCCACCCAGTCGCGGGATGAGCAGTTCTTC
. | TRBJ2-7 | TRBV4-1 | TRBD2 | CASSQDYRTGGPTTYEQYF | TGCGCCAGCAGCCAAGATTATCGGACGGGAGGTCCCACCACCTACGAGCAGTACTTC
. | TRBJ2-5 | TRBV4-3 | . | CASSRYGIQETQYF | TGCGCCAGCAGCCGCTACGGGATCCAAGAGACCCAGTACTTC
. | TRBJ2-4 | TRBV10-2 | TRBD2 | CASARDSGRAQGTKNIQYF | TGCGCCAGCGCGAGGGATAGCGGGAGGGCTCAGGGAACCAAAAACATTCAGTACTTC
. | TRBJ2-1 | TRBV27 | TRBD2 | CASSRTSGRPGVNEQFF | TGTGCCAGCAGTCGGACTAGCGGGAGGCCAGGCGTCAATGAGCAGTTCTTC
once | TRBJ2-7 | TRBV5-8 | TRBD2 | CASSSGRAGVGYEQYF | TGTGCCAGCAGCTCCGGACGAGCGGGAGTGGGGTACGAGCAGTACTTC
. | TRBJ1-2 | TRBV6-1 | . | CASNDRPTGYTF | TGTGCCAGCAACGACAGGCCCACAGGCTACACCTTC
. | TRBJ2-7 | TRBV5-5 | . | CASSTTDYAYEQYF | TGTGCCAGCAGCACAACTGACTATGCCTACGAGCAGTACTTC
once | TRBJ2-1 | TRBV7-8 | . | CASSLAVTAYNEQFF | TGTGCCAGCAGCTTAGCAGTCACAGCCTACAATGAGCAGTTCTTC
. | TRBJ2-5 | TRBV2 | TRBD2 | CASSPLAGVLETQYF | TGTGCCAGCAGCCCACTAGCGGGAGTTTTGGAGACCCAGTACTTC
. | TRBJ2-2 | TRBV9 | TRBD1 | CASSRGQAAIHGELFF | TGTGCCAGCAGCCGGGGACAGGCAGCTATACACGGGGAGCTGTTTTTT
. | TRBJ2-7 | TRBV6-1 | TRBD1 | CASSGTRGQGDHEQYF | TGTGCCAGCAGTGGAACAAGGGGACAGGGGGACCACGAGCAGTACTTC
few | TRBJ1-1 | TRBV19 | . | CASTEELGTEAFF | TGTGCCAGTACGGAGGAACTAGGAACTGAAGCTTTCTTT
few | TRBJ2-1 | TRBV4-2 | . | CASSQQNGGEQFF | TGTGCCAGCAGCCAACAAAACGGGGGTGAGCAGTTCTTC
. | TRBJ2-7 | TRBV6-6 | TRBD1 | CASSSYRGFYEQYF | TGTGCCAGCAGTTCATACAGGGGATTCTACGAGCAGTACTTC
. | TRBJ2-3 | TRBV9 | . | CASSVGTAPTDTQYF | TGTGCCAGCAGCGTCGGGACGGCTCCTACAGATACGCAGTATTTT
. | TRBJ2-7 | TRBV5-4 | TRBD2 | CASKGLAGDEQYF | TGTGCCAGCAAGGGACTAGCGGGAGACGAGCAGTACTTC
. | TRBJ2-2 | TRBV5-5 | . | CASSLLGGELFF | TGTGCCAGCAGCTTATTGGGCGGGGAGCTGTTTTTT
. | TRBJ2-2 | TRBV14 | . | CASSPQDSGSTRELFF | TGTGCCAGCAGCCCCCAAGACTCAGGGTCGACCCGGGAGCTGTTTTTT
. | TRBJ2-7 | TRBV7-2 | TRBD2 | CASSLKAGGTYEQYF | TGTGCCAGCAGCTTAAAAGCGGGAGGAACCTACGAGCAGTACTTC
once | TRBJ1-5 | TRBV28 | TRBD1 | CATLFDRGPSQPQHF | TGTGCCACTCTTTTTGACAGGGGGCCAAGTCAGCCCCAGCATTTT
. | TRBJ1-6 | TRBV4-2 | . | CASSQGRTSPLHF | TGTGCCAGCAGCCAAGGGCGAACTTCACCCCTCCACTTT
. | TRBJ1-4 | TRBV5-6 | . | CASSIRQSNEKLFF | TGTGCCAGCTCAATTCGACAGTCTAATGAAAAACTGTTTTTT
once | TRBJ2-7 | TRBV5-1 | TRBD1 | CASSKAGTEHYEQYF | TGCGCCAGCAGCAAGGCCGGGACAGAACACTACGAGCAGTACTTC
once | TRBJ2-7 | TRBV28 | TRBD2 | CASRSDRPGGYEQYF | TGTGCCAGCAGATCCGACCGGCCGGGAGGGTACGAGCAGTACTTC
. | TRBJ2-5 | TRBV6-1 | . | CASSVRVTQTQYF | TGTGCCAGCAGTGTGCGGGTCACGCAGACCCAGTACTTC
. | TRBJ2-7 | TRBV29-1 | . | CSVTSPGEQYF | TGCAGCGTAACCTCTCCTGGCGAGCAGTACTTC
. | TRBJ2-7 | TRBV7-9 | TRBD2 | CASSLGPAGGHEQYF | TGTGCCAGCAGCTTAGGTCCCGCGGGAGGTCACGAGCAGTACTTC
. | TRBJ2-1 | TRBV11-2 | . | CASSLLNLGMGNEQFF | TGTGCCAGCAGCTTATTGAACTTGGGCATGGGCAATGAGCAGTTCTTC
. | TRBJ2-1 | TRBV25-1 | TRBD2 | CASSPAGGPDYNEQFF | TGTGCCAGCAGTCCAGCGGGAGGGCCCGACTACAATGAGCAGTTCTTC
. | TRBJ2-7 | TRBV27 | TRBD1 | CASSKDRGRVEQYF | TGTGCCAGCAGTAAGGACAGGGGGCGGGTCGAGCAGTACTTC